This entry features one TCR beta chain sequence. Its antigen target is currently unknown. Base qualities are not recorded, but no much larger clone differs from it by a single base. The study was a case-control design nested within a healthcare worker cohort in London, UK, with weekly nasopharyngeal swab PCR tests and blood sampling. Healthcare workers were recruited during the week of the UK lockdown, between 23 and 31 March 2020, and followed weekly for up to about 15 weeks. The library was obtained by 5' RACE. Sequencing was performed on a NextSeq 500. Unique molecular identifiers were attached to individual cDNA molecules in the TCR library protocol so that sequencing error and PCR bias could be corrected. Both TCR alpha and beta chains were sequenced, and tight co-correlation was observed between alpha and beta sequence abundances in each sample. Processing in the source paper ran as follows. Decombinator V4 was used to annotate TCR sequences for V gene, J gene and CDR3. TCRs were defined as expanded if a significant change between any two time points was detected under a Poisson model with p below 0.0001. TCR abundances were normalised to the total number of TCRs sequenced in each sample and reported as counts per million. MAIT TCRs were defined by TRAV1-2 paired with TRAJ12, TRAJ20 or TRAJ33, and iNKT TCRs by TRAV10 paired with TRAJ18. VDJdb, accessed 1 November 2021, was searched for CMV, EBV and SARS-CoV-2 annotated TCRs, with TCRs annotated for multiple antigens excluded. The public reads were reanalyzed by TCRdb: fastp trimming at Q25, MiXCR alignment, in-frame beta chains only. All rows with the same CDR3 protein become a single entry with the most common DNA and genes. In this record, the V and J calls reflect TCRdb's handling and not the investigators' own analysis. Present in this sample are tens of thousands of distinct CDR3 sequences, over 7.5% of which were seen just once. The ten largest make up 8.6% of the sample.

The data are from a study of early T cells in non-severe SARS-CoV-2 infection (dated by TCRdb to about 2021). Looking at the study overall: TCR sequencing used bulk RNA from unsorted whole blood, so alpha and beta chains could not be paired.

The CDR3 covers 12 residues, taking in both the cysteine and the phenylalanine. This entry keeps only the CDR3 DNA: 36 bases, framed from base 1. Reading the germline V gene gives CDR1 SGHTA and CDR2 FQGNSA. The germline V and J ends show losses of 8 bases and 5 bases respectively, and no gene match explains 3 bases of the junction. What the work shows at the level of the full study, not this receptor alone: Matching against VDJdb was skewed toward anti-spike CD8 responses, likely underestimated virus-specific expansions, and missed private and CD4 specificities.

The sequence is built from TRBV7-2 and TRBJ2-1, with TRBD2 identical over 7 junction bases. This clonotype originated in an adult who was a healthcare worker with PCR-confirmed SARS-CoV-2 infection or an uninfected control (not recorded which). The sample was whole blood. The base sequence is TGTGCCAGCGGACTAGTTCACAATGAGCAGTTCTTC. Protein translation: CASGLVHNEQFF.